The 27 T cell receptor beta chains reported below all come from one sample, sequenced in a study of blood T cell repertoires in COVID-19. Produced via immunoSEQ multiplex PCR; TCRdb's table is partial and in-frame only. Found here are 55,000 or so clones, around 79% of them singletons; the top ten hold 3.2%. The sequenced sample was peripheral blood. These receptors were obtained from a man aged 60 to 69 with acute or convalescent COVID-19.

The rearrangement joins TRBV5-1 to TRBJ1-1, with D possibly TRBD1 on 6 matching bases. The CDR3 consists of 14 residues. Germline V lookup: CDR1 SGHRS, CDR2 YFSETQ. V lost 1 base, J lost 1 base, and 8 bases lay in between. The CDR3 DNA follows: TGCGCCAGCAGCTTGCTACAGGGGAACACTGAAGCTTTCTTT. Its protein product is CASSLLQGNTEAFF.

The CDR3 here is CASSLGSYNEQFF. CDR3 nucleotides: TGTGCCAGCAGCTTAGGGAGTTACAATGAGCAGTTCTTC. The V call is TRBV11-2, the J call TRBJ2-1; D is undetermined. Trimming stripped 1 base from V and 4 bases from J, with 5 bases between. The CDR3 covers 13 residues. Germline CDR1 SGHAT, CDR2 FQNNGV. Supplemented by reference TRBV11-2 and TRBJ2-1, the full variable domain reads EAGVAQSPRYKIIEKRQSVAFWCNPISGHATLYWYQQILGQGPKLLIQFQNNGVVDDSQLPKDRFSAERLKGVDSTLKIQPAKLEDSAVYLCASSLGSYNEQFFGPGTRLTVL.

This clone has more than one count but fewer than ten. This chain connects TRBV5-5 to TRBJ2-7, with D possibly matching TRBD2 (6 bases). The germline CDR1 and CDR2 sequences are SGHKS and YYEKEE (reference sequence). CDR3 length: 15 residues. Trimming cost V 2 bases and J 1 base, with 13 bases left between them. CDR3 loop: CASSFTGALSYEQYF. CDR3 nucleotide sequence: TGTGCCAGCAGCTTTACGGGAGCACTTTCCTACGAGCAGTACTTC.

The chain couples TRBV18 to TRBJ1-2, with D possibly matching TRBD1 (5 bases). The CDR3 length is 14 residues. Germline V gives CDR1 KGHSH, CDR2 LQKENI. V was trimmed by 3 bases and J by 0 bases, leaving 8 bases between them. As DNA, the CDR3 is TGTGCCAGCTCACCGCAGGGTTCTAACTATGGCTACACCTTC. Its translation is CASSPQGSNYGYTF.

The chain recombines TRBV7-9 with TRBJ2-7; D unresolved. This CDR3 is built from 12 residues. V was shortened by 5 bases and J by 3 bases, with 8 bases between the two germline ends. CDR1 and CDR2 (germline): SEHNR, FQNEAQ (reference sequence). CDR3 loop: CASSRDNYEQYF. The DNA of the CDR3 is TGTGCCAGCAGCCGCGATAACTACGAGCAGTACTTC.

V is TRBV29-1 and J is TRBJ1-1, with TRBD1 matching over 8 bases. The V segment lost 5 bases and the J segment 5 bases; nucleotides outside the gene matches: 7. This CDR3 is 13 amino acids long. Germline CDR1 and CDR2: SQVTM and ANQGSEA. CDR3 nucleotide sequence: TGCAGCGTTCACCGGACAGGGCAGACTGAAGCTTTCTTT. Its translation: CSVHRTGQTEAFF.

V is TRBV6-5 and J is TRBJ1-5; D unresolved. Looked up from germline, CDR1 is MNHEY and CDR2 is SVGAGI. The CDR3 runs to 16 residues. V lost 2 bases to trimming and J lost 3 bases, with 14 bases between them. The CDR3, as DNA: TGTGCCAGCAGTTACAGCCCTCCGGGGAACAATCAGCCCCAGCATTTT. It translates to CASSYSPPGNNQPQHF.

This clone was seen a single time. The chain joins TRBV18 to TRBJ1-5; tentative D call: TRBD1 (6 bases). CDR3 length: 16 amino acids. V was clipped by 0 bases and J by 1 base, with 10 bases between them. CDR1 and CDR2 from the germline V gene are KGHSH and LQKENI. The CDR3 sequence: CASSPPNRDSNQPQHF. The CDR3, as DNA: TGTGCCAGCTCACCACCGAACAGGGACAGCAATCAGCCCCAGCATTTT.

This clone was seen only a few times. The chain couples TRBV6-1 to TRBJ1-2; the D is unclear. CDR3 size: 15 residues. The V end was cut by 2 bases, the J end by 1 base, with 11 bases between. CDR1 is MNHNS and CDR2 is SASEGT in the germline V gene. The DNA for the CDR3 is TGTGCCAGCAGTGAAAGACATCCTTATAACTATGGCTACACCTTC. Its translation is CASSERHPYNYGYTF.

This clone appeared a single time. The gene calls are TRBV27 and TRBJ1-4; TRBD1 matches 11 bases. This CDR3 is 14 amino acids long. The V gene's germline CDR1 is MNHEY and CDR2 SMNVEV (reference sequence). V lost 6 bases, J lost 6 bases, and 3 bases stayed unmatched. In DNA, the CDR3 is TGTGCCAGCAGGGACAGGGGGCTGGATGAAAAACTGTTTTTT. Residues: CASRDRGLDEKLFF.

The V and J genes are TRBV14 and TRBJ1-3; D unresolved. Germline V gene sequence: CDR1 SGHDN, CDR2 FVKESK. Trimming removed 3 bases at V and 4 bases at J, with 7 bases between. The CDR3 sequence is 13 residues long. The CDR3 spells CASSHLEGNTIYF. The CDR3, as DNA: TGTGCCAGCAGCCATTTGGAGGGAAACACCATATATTTT.

The chain carries TRBV2 and TRBJ2-1, with D hard to call. Trimming took off 1 base at V and 4 bases at J, with 2 bases between the two ends. Germline V gene sequence: CDR1 SNHLY, CDR2 FYNNEI. The CDR3 runs to 12 residues. CDR3 in amino acids: CASSEVYNEQFF. The CDR3 DNA sequence: TGTGCCAGCAGTGAAGTATACAATGAGCAGTTCTTC.

The J gene is TRBJ1-1, the V gene TRBV7-2; 8 bases line up with TRBD1. Germline V lookup: CDR1 SGHTA, CDR2 FQGNSA. This CDR3 contains 14 residues. Trimming cost V 11 bases and J 0 bases; bases outside gene matches: 8. CDR3 amino acids: CASSGRGLNTEAFF. DNA for the CDR3: TGTGCCTCCTCGGGCAGGGGGCTGAACACTGAAGCTTTCTTT.

This clone was recorded only once. V gene TRBV7-3 combines with J gene TRBJ2-1, with unresolved D. Germline lookup yields CDR1 SGHTA and CDR2 FQGTGA. The CDR3 is made up of 14 amino acids. The V end lost 2 bases, the J end lost 1 base, and 6 bases lay between the germline ends. The CDR3 DNA reads as TGTGCCAGCAGCTTATCGAGTTCCTACAATGAGCAGTTCTTC. Its protein product is CASSLSSSYNEQFF.

The CDR3 here is CATSRQGDQPQHF. CDR3 nucleotides: TGTGCCACCAGCCGACAGGGCGATCAGCCCCAGCATTTT. The V call is TRBV24-1, the J call TRBJ1-5, with 7 bases identical to TRBD1. V shed 7 bases, J shed 5 bases, and the junction held 4 bases outside the gene matches. There are 13 residues in the CDR3. In germline, CDR1 is KGHDR, CDR2 SFDVKD.

This clone was observed a few times. The chain's CDR3 is CASSISGQGDTEAFF. The DNA for the CDR3 is TGTGCCAGCAGTATCTCGGGACAGGGGGACACTGAAGCTTTCTTT. The V gene is TRBV6-6, the J gene TRBJ1-1; 11 positions agree with TRBD1. Germline lookup yields CDR1 MNHNY and CDR2 SVGAGI (reference sequence). This CDR3 is built from 15 residues. Trimming took 5 bases from V and 3 from J; bases not matched to a gene: 5.

V is TRBV5-1 and J is TRBJ2-7; 7 bases agree with TRBD1. The CDR3 sequence is 13 residues long. The V gene's germline CDR1 is SGHRS and CDR2 YFSETQ. V trimming: 3 bases; J trimming: 1 base; junction bases outside the gene matches: 1. This chain's CDR3 is CASSWDRSYEQYF. For the CDR3, the DNA is TGCGCCAGCAGCTGGGACAGATCCTACGAGCAGTACTTC.

V usage is TRBV7-9 and J usage is TRBJ1-3; 8 nucleotides agree with TRBD1. J gave up 0 bases and V 5 bases, and 9 bases lay outside the gene matches. Germline values: CDR1 SEHNR, CDR2 FQNEAQ (reference sequence). The CDR3 sequence is 17 residues long. Written as DNA, the CDR3 is TGTGCCAGCAGCCCGACAGGGGCCCTACTCTCTGGAAACACCATATATTTT. Translated, it gives CASSPTGALLSGNTIYF.

In this sample, this clone turned up once. The J gene is TRBJ2-7, the V gene TRBV11-2; no definite D call. Germline lookup yields CDR1 SGHAT and CDR2 FQNNGV. The CDR3 spans 14 residues. Trimming pared 2 bases from V and 2 bases from J, leaving 10 bases between. CDR3 sequence: CASSLSQLTYEQYF. In nucleotides, the CDR3 is TGTGCCAGCAGCTTATCACAGTTGACCTACGAGCAGTACTTC. Using reference TRBV11-2 and TRBJ2-7 for the parts outside the CDR3, the full variable domain is EAGVAQSPRYKIIEKRQSVAFWCNPISGHATLYWYQQILGQGPKLLIQFQNNGVVDDSQLPKDRFSAERLKGVDSTLKIQPAKLEDSAVYLCASSLSQLTYEQYFGPGTRLTVT.

The chain combines TRBV29-1 with TRBJ1-1; D might be TRBD1 (5 bases). The CDR3 is 12 residues long. V lost 4 bases to trimming and J lost 8 bases, with 14 bases between them. The germline CDR1 and CDR2 sequences are SQVTM and ANQGSEA. Here the CDR3 DNA reads TGCAGCGTTGGTTCGCAGGGTTCCGAAGCTTTCTTT. This encodes CSVGSQGSEAFF.

This sequence joins TRBV5-5 and TRBJ1-2; D is unclear. The CDR3 contains 13 residues. V was cut by 4 bases and J by 0 bases, with 7 bases left in between. Germline-derived CDR1 and CDR2 are SGHKS and YYEKEE (reference sequence). The CDR3 DNA is TGTGCCAGCAGCCCGACACCTAACTATGGCTACACCTTC. Translation: CASSPTPNYGYTF.

This chain uses TRBV6-1 with TRBJ1-1; the match to TRBD1 covers 8 bases. Germline lookup yields CDR1 MNHNS and CDR2 SASEGT. This CDR3 has 16 amino acids. The V gene end was trimmed by 3 bases and the J gene end by 2 bases; junction bases not matched to a gene: 8. The CDR3 is CASSDRAGGINTEAFF. For the CDR3, the DNA is TGTGCCAGCAGTGACAGGGCAGGGGGCATTAACACTGAAGCTTTCTTT.

The rearrangement uses TRBV4-1 and TRBJ2-7, with 9 bases matching TRBD2. CDR3 length: 17 residues. V lost 3 bases, J lost 0 bases, and 9 bases stayed unmatched. Per the germline V gene, CDR1 is MGHRA and CDR2 is YSYEKL. The CDR3 bases are TGCGCCAGCAGCCAGGAGAGCGGGGGGCCGAGCTCCTACGAGCAGTACTTC. Its translation: CASSQESGGPSSYEQYF.

The genes are TRBV10-3 and TRBJ2-5; 7 nucleotides agree with TRBD2. CDR3 length: 14 residues. V gave up 3 bases and J gave up 2 bases; unmatched junction bases: 3. Germline assignment: CDR1 ENHRY and CDR2 SYGVKD. This chain's CDR3 is CAISEAGSQETQYF. DNA of the CDR3: TGTGCCATCAGTGAAGCGGGGTCACAAGAGACCCAGTACTTC.

This rearrangement joins TRBV29-1 to TRBJ1-2; D uncertain. V was pared by 5 bases and J by 0 bases, with 10 bases between. Germline CDR1 and CDR2: SQVTM and ANQGSEA. The CDR3 extends over 13 amino acids. CDR3 bases: TGCAGCGTTCGGAGAAGCTCTAACTATGGCTACACCTTC. Its translation is CSVRRSSNYGYTF.

The chain uses TRBV5-1 and TRBJ1-1, with a weak D call TRBD1 (5 bases). This CDR3 spans 13 amino acids. From germline, CDR1 is SGHRS and CDR2 YFSETQ. Between the trimmed V and J ends, which lost 2 bases and 5 bases, there was a span of 10 bases. CDR3 protein: CASSFPGRTEAFF. In DNA, the CDR3 is TGCGCCAGCAGCTTCCCAGGGAGGACTGAAGCTTTCTTT.

This chain connects TRBV5-1 to TRBJ2-3; 15 nucleotides agree with TRBD2. V lost 4 bases and J lost 0; bases outside the gene matches: 12. Per germline, CDR1 SGHRS and CDR2 YFSETQ. The CDR3 has 20 residues. DNA of the CDR3: TGCGCCAGCAGCCAGGGGACTAGCGGGGGGACCATAACTAGCACAGATACGCAGTATTTT. The encoded protein is CASSQGTSGGTITSTDTQYF. Variable domain in full (rest from reference TRBV5-1 and TRBJ2-3): KAGVTQTPRYLIKTRGQQVTLSCSPISGHRSVSWYQQTPGQGLQFLFEYFSETQRNKGNFPGRFSGRQFSNSRSEMNVSTLELGDSALYLCASSQGTSGGTITSTDTQYFGPGTRLTVL.